These T cell receptor beta chains were read from a single sample in a study of T cell repertoires in cytomegalovirus infection. TCRdb passed the reads through MiXCR, listing each CDR3 protein once. The sample comprises under 300,000 distinct CDR3 sequences, under 25% of which are singletons, and approximately 19% rests with the top ten. No cognate antigen is known for these TCRs. Material: cultured PBMCs, obtained from culture after CMV antigen stimulation. These receptors came from a human donor in good health (CMV status not recorded). Some clones in this sample may be carry-over from other donors' samples. CDR3s include the opening cysteine and the closing phenylalanine or tryptophan. The D gene is left open where the match is weak. Clone size is given for some rows only: seen once, a few or many times, or a class if the clone is expanded.

CASGPNGESGNFYNEQFF	TGTGCCAGCGGACCTAATGGGGAAAGCGGGAACTTTTACAATGAGCAGTTCTTC	TRBV19	18	TRBD2	few	TRBJ2-1
CASSLALGASGRAVYNEQFF	TGTGCCAGCAGCTTAGCGCTCGGGGCTAGCGGGAGGGCCGTGTACAATGAGCAGTTCTTC	TRBV7-9	20	TRBD2	few	TRBJ2-1
CASSDGLAGDQDEQFF	TGCGCCAGCAGTGATGGACTAGCGGGAGATCAGGATGAGCAGTTCTTC	TRBV23-1	16	TRBD2	-	TRBJ2-1
CASSPGASYNEQFF	TGTGCCAGCAGTCCCGGGGCCTCCTACAATGAGCAGTTCTTC	TRBV2	14	-	-	TRBJ2-1
CASSLTVSGNTIYF	TGTGCCAGCAGCTTGACAGTCTCTGGAAACACCATATATTTT	TRBV7-8	14	-	many	TRBJ1-3
CASSRAGPSTDTQYF	TGTGCCAGCAGTCGCGCCGGCCCTTCCACAGATACGCAGTATTTT	TRBV12-3/TRBV12-4	15	-	many	TRBJ2-3
CASSSLGDTQYF	TGTGCCAGCAGCTCTCTGGGAGATACGCAGTATTTT	TRBV7-3	12	-	many	TRBJ2-3
CSATSLAGDEQYF	TGCAGTGCTACCTCACTAGCGGGAGACGAGCAGTACTTC	TRBV20-1	13	TRBD2	-	TRBJ2-7
CASSYEGGGVGRGDTQYF	TGTGCCAGCAGTTACGAAGGGGGAGGGGTCGGGCGAGGAGATACGCAGTATTTT	TRBV6-5	18	-	few	TRBJ2-3
CAWSLRTGGETQYF	TGTGCCTGGAGCCTCCGGACAGGTGGAGAGACCCAGTACTTC	TRBV30	14	TRBD1	-	TRBJ2-5
CASSLTTQSGFSYNEQFF	TGTGCCAGCAGCTTGACCACCCAATCGGGATTCTCCTACAATGAGCAGTTCTTC	TRBV5-4	18	-	few	TRBJ2-1
CASSEVEGYTGELFF	TGTGCCAGCAGTGAAGTGGAGGGGTACACCGGGGAGCTGTTTTTT	TRBV6-1	15	-	many	TRBJ2-2
CASSLIPPISGRSSSYNEQFF	TGTGCCAGCAGTTTAATCCCCCCGATTAGCGGGAGGAGTAGCTCCTACAATGAGCAGTTCTTC	TRBV27	21	TRBD2	-	TRBJ2-1
CASSRQGVWEQFF	TGTGCCAGCAGCAGACAGGGGGTTTGGGAGCAGTTCTTC	TRBV7-8	13	TRBD1	few	TRBJ2-1
CASRPLGGLASYNEQFF	TGTGCCAGCAGACCGCTGGGCGGACTAGCATCCTACAATGAGCAGTTCTTC	TRBV28	17	TRBD2	-	TRBJ2-1
CASSPRQGANGELFF	TGTGCCAGCAGCCCCCGGCAGGGGGCTAACGGGGAGCTGTTTTTT	TRBV7-8	15	TRBD1	few	TRBJ2-2
CSARLAGPNEQFF	TGCAGCGCCAGACTAGCGGGACCCAATGAGCAGTTCTTC	TRBV29-1	13	TRBD2	-	TRBJ2-1
CASSSTSGRGNEQFF	TGTGCCAGCAGCTCGACTAGCGGGAGGGGGAATGAGCAGTTCTTC	TRBV11-2	15	TRBD2	-	TRBJ2-1
CASSVPPGRGKTQYF	TGTGCCAGCAGTGTCCCCCCGGGGAGGGGAAAGACCCAGTACTTC	TRBV6-6	15	TRBD2	-	TRBJ2-5
CSAAAFPLNTEAFF	TGCAGTGCTGCGGCCTTCCCCCTGAACACTGAAGCTTTCTTT	TRBV20-1	14	-	once	TRBJ1-1
CASSQTSQGYNEQFF	TGTGCCAGCAGCCAGACTTCACAGGGCTACAATGAGCAGTTCTTC	TRBV7-6	15	-	few	TRBJ2-1
CISVPEAPSGRTSGYNEQFF	-	TRBV7-5	20	-	few	TRBJ2-1
CASSLTPVDGVGNIQYF	TGTGCCAGCAGCTTAACCCCCGTGGATGGAGTAGGAAACATTCAGTACTTC	TRBV7-2	17	-	many	TRBJ2-4
CASSLDLGGRSYNEQFF	TGTGCCAGCAGCTTAGACTTAGGCGGGAGGTCCTACAATGAGCAGTTCTTC	TRBV7-2	17	TRBD2	many	TRBJ2-1
CASSLSAGGAYNEQFF	TGTGCCAGCAGTTTATCGGCGGGAGGTGCCTACAATGAGCAGTTCTTC	TRBV12-3/TRBV12-4	16	TRBD2	-	TRBJ2-1
CASSFGLAPRIRSYNEQFF	TGTGCCAGCAGCTTCGGACTAGCGCCTAGAATACGCTCCTACAATGAGCAGTTCTTC	TRBV7-2	19	TRBD2	many	TRBJ2-1
CASSPPASYNEQFF	TGTGCCAGCAGCCCACCCGCCTCCTACAATGAGCAGTTCTTC	TRBV7-2	14	-	many	TRBJ2-1